A single TCR beta chain is shown here with its context. The sample is drawn from a study of cytomegalovirus exposure and HLA in healthy donors. Primers for the PCR totalled 60 Vbeta and 13 Jbeta. Sequencing was performed with immunoSEQ multiplex PCR; in TCRdb, only in-frame clones are kept and a portion is missing. The sample has about 130,000 clones. CDR1 is SGHKS and CDR2 is YYEKEE in the germline V gene (reference sequence). Trimming shortened V by 1 base and J by 3 bases, and 2 bases separated the two germline ends. The CDR3 consists of 11 residues. Input material: PBMCs. The TCR comes from a man aged 35 to 55 in good health and CMV-seronegative. This chain connects TRBV5-5 to TRBJ2-7; D gene unclear. The CDR3 spells CASSLYYEQYF. CDR3 sequence (DNA): TGTGCCAGCAGCTTGTACTACGAGCAGTACTTC.